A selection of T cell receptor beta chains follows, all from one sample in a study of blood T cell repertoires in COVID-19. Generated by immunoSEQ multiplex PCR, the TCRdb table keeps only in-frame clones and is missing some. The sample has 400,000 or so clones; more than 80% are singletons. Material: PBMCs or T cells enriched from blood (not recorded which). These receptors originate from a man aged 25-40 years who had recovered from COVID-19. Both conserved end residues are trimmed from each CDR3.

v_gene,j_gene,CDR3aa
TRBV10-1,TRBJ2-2,ASSRGGGELF
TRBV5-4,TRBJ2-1,ASSYGLAVSYNEQF
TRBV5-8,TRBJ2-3,ASSTTSVSTDTQY
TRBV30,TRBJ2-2,AWSSGTGELF
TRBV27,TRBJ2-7,ASSLSLTGSYEQY
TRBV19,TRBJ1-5,ASGGQGGNQPQH
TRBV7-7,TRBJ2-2,ASSFLPDSSGELF
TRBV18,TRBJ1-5,ASSRFQSDSLNHQPQH
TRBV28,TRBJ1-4,ASSAPGATNEKLF
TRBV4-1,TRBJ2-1,ASSQAGREQF
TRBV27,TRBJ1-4,ASTITGRVKEKLF
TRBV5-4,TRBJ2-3,ASSSFEGLAGTTDTQY
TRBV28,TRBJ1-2,ASRTTGTLYGYT
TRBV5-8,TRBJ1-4,ASSLDLGAANEKLF
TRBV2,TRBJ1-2,ASRQGDFGYT
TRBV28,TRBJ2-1,ASSLGGSYNEQF
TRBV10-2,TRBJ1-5,ASSEQGSQPQH
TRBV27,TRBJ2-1,ASSLRLAGGYNEQF
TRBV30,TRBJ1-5,AWSVDRFGASNQPQH
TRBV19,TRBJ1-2,ASSIGLTGGPYGYT
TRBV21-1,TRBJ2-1,ASSNGRRDGPYNEQF
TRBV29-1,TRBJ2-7,SVGGTTSQQY
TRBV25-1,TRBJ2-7,ASSESASGASYEQY
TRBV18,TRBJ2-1,ALAQGLGNEQF
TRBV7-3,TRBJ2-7,ASSLGPTPSYEQY